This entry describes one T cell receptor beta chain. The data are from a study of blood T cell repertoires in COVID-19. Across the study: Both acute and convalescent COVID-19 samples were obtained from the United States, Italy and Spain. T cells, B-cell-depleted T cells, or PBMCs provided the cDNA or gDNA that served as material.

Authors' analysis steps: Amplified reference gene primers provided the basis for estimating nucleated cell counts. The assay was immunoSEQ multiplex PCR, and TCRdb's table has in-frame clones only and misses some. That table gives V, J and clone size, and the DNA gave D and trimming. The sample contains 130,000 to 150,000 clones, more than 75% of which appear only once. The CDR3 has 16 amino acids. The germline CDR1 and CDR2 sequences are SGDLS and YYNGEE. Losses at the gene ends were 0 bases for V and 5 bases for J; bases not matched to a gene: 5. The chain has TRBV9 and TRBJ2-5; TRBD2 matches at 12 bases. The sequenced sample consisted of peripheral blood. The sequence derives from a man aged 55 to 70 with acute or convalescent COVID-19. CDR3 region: CASSVGTSGNWETQYF. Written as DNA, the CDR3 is TGTGCCAGCAGCGTAGGGACTAGCGGGAATTGGGAGACCCAGTACTTC. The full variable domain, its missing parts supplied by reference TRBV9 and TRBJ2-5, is DSGVTQTPKHLITATGQRVTLRCSPRSGDLSVYWYQQSLDQGLQFLIQYYNGEERAKGNILERFSAQQFPDLHSELNLSSLELGDSALYFCASSVGTSGNWETQYFGPGTRLLVL.